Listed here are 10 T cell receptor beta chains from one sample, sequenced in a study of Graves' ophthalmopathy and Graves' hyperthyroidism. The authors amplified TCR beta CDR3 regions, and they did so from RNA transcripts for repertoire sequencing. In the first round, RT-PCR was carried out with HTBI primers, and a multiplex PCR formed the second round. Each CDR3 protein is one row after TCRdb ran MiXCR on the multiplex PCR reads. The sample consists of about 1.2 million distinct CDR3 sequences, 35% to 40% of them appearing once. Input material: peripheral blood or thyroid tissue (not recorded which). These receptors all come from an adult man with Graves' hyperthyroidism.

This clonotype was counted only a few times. The CDR3 is CASSDPGRGELFF. The CDR3 DNA is TGTGCCAGCAGTGATCCGGGTCGAGGGGAGCTGTTTTTT. V and J are TRBV2 and TRBJ2-2; D gene uncertain. The CDR3 spans 13 residues. Looked up from germline, CDR1 is SNHLY and CDR2 is FYNNEI. Trimming shortened V by 3 bases and J by 8 bases, and 10 bases separated the two germline ends.

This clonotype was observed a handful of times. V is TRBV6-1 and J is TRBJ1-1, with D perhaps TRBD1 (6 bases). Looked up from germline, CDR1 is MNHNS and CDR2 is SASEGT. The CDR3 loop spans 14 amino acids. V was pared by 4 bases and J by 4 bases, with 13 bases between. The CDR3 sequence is CASSGGQESTEAFF. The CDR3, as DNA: TGTGCCAGCAGTGGGGGACAAGAGAGCACTGAAGCTTTCTTT.

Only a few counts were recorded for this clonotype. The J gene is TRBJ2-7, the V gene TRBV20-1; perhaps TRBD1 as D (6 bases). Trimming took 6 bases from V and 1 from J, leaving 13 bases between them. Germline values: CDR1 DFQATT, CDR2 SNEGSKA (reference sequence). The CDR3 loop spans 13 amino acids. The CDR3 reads CSANDGQSYEQYF. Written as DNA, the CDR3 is TGCAGTGCCAACGACGGACAGTCCTACGAGCAGTACTTC.

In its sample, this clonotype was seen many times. The CDR3 sequence is CASSGQGSRVYEQYF. In DNA form, the CDR3 reads TGTGCCAGCAGTGGACAGGGGAGTAGGGTGTACGAGCAGTACTTC. This chain links TRBV12-3 or TRBV12-4 with TRBJ2-7, with 9 bases identical to TRBD1. The CDR3 runs to 15 residues. V shed 5 bases, J shed 4 bases, and the junction held 9 bases outside the gene matches.

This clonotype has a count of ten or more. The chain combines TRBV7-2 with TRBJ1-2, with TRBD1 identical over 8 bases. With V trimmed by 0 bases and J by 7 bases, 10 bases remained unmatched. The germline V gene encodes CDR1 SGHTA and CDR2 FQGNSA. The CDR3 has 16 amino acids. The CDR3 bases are TGTGCCAGCAGCTTAGCCCCTGGACAGGGCGGTTCTGGCTACACCTTC. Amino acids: CASSLAPGQGGSGYTF.

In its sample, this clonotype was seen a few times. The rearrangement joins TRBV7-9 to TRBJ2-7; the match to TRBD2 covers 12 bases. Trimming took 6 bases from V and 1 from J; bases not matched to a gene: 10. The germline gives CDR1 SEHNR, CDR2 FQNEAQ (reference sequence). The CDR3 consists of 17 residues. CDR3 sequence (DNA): TGTGCCAGCAGAGAAACCGGGACTAGCGGGCGGTCCTACGAGCAGTACTTC. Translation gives CASRETGTSGRSYEQYF.

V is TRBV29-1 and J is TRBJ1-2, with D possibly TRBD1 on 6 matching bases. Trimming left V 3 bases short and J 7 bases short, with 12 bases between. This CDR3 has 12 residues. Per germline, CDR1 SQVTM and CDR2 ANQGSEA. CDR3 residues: CSVDRGTGGYTF. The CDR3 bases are TGCAGCGTTGACAGGGGAACGGGTGGCTACACCTTC.

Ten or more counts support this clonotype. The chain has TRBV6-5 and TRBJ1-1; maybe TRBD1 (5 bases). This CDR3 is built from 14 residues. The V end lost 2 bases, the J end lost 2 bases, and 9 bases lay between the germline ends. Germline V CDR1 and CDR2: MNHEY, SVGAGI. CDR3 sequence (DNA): TGTGCCAGCAGTTACAACAGGCTCAACACTGAAGCTTTCTTT. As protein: CASSYNRLNTEAFF.

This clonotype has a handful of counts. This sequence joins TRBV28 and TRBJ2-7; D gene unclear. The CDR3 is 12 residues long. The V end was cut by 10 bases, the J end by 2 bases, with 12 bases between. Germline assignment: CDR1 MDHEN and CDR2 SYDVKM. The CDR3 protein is CAIQDGTYEQYF. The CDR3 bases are TGTGCCATCCAGGACGGTACCTACGAGCAGTACTTC. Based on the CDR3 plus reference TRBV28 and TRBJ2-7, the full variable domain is DVKVTQSSRYLVKRTGEKVFLECVQDMDHENMFWYRQDPGLGLRLIYFSYDVKMKEKGDIPEGYSVSREKKERFSLILESASTNQTSMYLCAIQDGTYEQYFGPGTRLTVT.

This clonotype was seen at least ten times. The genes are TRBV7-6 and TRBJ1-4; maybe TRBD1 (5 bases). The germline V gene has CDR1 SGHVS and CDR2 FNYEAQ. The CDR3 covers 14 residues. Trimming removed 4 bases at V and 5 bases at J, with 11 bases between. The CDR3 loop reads CASSSGLGNEKLFF. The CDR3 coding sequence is TGTGCCAGCAGCTCGGGACTGGGAAATGAAAAACTGTTTTTT.